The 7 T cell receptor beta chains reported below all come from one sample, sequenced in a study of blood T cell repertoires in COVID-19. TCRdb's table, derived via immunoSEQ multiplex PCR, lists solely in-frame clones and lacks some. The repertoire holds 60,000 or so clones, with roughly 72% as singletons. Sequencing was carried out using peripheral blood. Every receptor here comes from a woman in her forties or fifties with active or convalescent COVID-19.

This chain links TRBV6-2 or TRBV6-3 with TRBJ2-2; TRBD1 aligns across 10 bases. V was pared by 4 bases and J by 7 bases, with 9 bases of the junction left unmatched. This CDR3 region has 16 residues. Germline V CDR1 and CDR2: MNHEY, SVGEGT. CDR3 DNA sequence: TGTGCCAGCAGTTCAGACAGGGGGCCGGGAAGCGGGGAGCTGTTTTTT. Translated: CASSSDRGPGSGELFF.

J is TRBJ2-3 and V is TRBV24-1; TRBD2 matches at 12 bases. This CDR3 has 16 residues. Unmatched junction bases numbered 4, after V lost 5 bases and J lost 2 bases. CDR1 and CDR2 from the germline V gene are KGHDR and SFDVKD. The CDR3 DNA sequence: TGTGCCACCAGTGTCCGGACTAGCGGGAACACAGATACGCAGTATTTT. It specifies CATSVRTSGNTDTQYF.

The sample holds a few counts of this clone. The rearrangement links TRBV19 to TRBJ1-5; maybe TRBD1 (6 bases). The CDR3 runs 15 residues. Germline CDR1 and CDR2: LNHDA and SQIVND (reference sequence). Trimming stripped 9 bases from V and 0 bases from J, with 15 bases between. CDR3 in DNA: TGTGCCAGCACGCGGACAGCCTTTAGCAATCAGCCCCAGCATTTT. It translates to CASTRTAFSNQPQHF.

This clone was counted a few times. CDR3 in DNA: TGTGCCAGCAGTGAAGTCGGTTCTGGAAACACCATATATTTT. It encodes CASSEVGSGNTIYF. V and J are TRBV6-1 and TRBJ1-3; no clear D gene. This CDR3 spans 14 amino acids. Looked up from germline, CDR1 is MNHNS and CDR2 is SASEGT. Between the trimmed V and J ends, which lost 1 base and 1 base, there was a span of 5 bases.

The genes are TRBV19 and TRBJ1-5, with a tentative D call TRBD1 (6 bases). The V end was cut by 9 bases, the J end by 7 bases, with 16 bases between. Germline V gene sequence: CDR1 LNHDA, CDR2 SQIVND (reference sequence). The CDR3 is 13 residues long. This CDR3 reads CASGQTFSQPQHF. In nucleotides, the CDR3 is TGTGCCAGCGGACAGACCTTCTCGCAGCCCCAGCATTTT. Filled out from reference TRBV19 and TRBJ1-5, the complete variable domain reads DGGITQSPKYLFRKEGQNVTLSCEQNLNHDAMYWYRQDPGQGLRLIYYSQIVNDFQKGDIAEGYSVSREKKESFPLTVTSAQKNPTAFYLCASGQTFSQPQHFGDGTRLSIL.

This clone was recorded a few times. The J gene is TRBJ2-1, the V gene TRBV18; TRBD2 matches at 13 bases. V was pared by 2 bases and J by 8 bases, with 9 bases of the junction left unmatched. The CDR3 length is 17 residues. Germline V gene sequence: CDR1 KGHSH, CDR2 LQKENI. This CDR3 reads CASSPETSGRPGDEQFF. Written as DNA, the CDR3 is TGTGCCAGCTCACCAGAGACTAGCGGGAGGCCGGGGGATGAGCAGTTCTTC.

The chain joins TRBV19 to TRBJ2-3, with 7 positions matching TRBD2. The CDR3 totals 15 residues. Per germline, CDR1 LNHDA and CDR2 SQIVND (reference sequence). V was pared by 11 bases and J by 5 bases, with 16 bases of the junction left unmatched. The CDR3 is CASQGRAGGKDTQYF. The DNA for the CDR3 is TGTGCCTCCCAAGGGAGGGCCGGAGGGAAAGATACGCAGTATTTT.